The 5 T cell receptor beta chains given below trace back to one sample, sequenced in a study of T-cell memory formation after mild COVID-19 (dated by TCRdb to the early 2020s). Libraries were constructed by 5' RACE. Data came from an Illumina NovaSeq 6000. The public reads were run again by TCRdb, first through fastp at Q25 and then through MiXCR, and only productive beta chains were kept. Entries are consolidated by CDR3 protein sequence, retaining the most common genes and DNA. This sample comprises approximately 500,000 distinct CDR3 sequences, nearly 25% of them detected only once. The leading ten clones occupy roughly an eighth of the sample. The source material was PBMCs or a T cell subset sorted from them (not recorded which). These receptors came from an adult woman who had mild COVID-19 (a few samples of this study predate the infection). The sample titles of this study are shuffled in the database, so cell type and time point are left out; the donor was told from shared clones.

The chain couples TRBV4-3 to TRBJ1-2; D is ambiguous. V lost 0 bases and J lost 0, with 14 bases in between. In germline, CDR1 is LGHNA, CDR2 YSLEER. The CDR3 length is 17 residues. The CDR3 region is CASSQEADGRTNYGYTF. DNA for the CDR3: TGCGCCAGCAGCCAAGAGGCGGACGGACGTACTAACTATGGCTACACCTTC.

This chain's CDR3 is CASSSGTGGWGYTF. The DNA of the CDR3 is TGTGCCAGCAGTTCCGGGACAGGGGGCTGGGGCTACACCTTC. J is TRBJ1-2 and V is TRBV12-3 or TRBV12-4, with TRBD1 matching over 12 bases. V lost 4 bases and J lost 8; bases outside the gene matches: 5. CDR3 length equals 14 residues.

This chain links TRBV7-2 with TRBJ2-2, with D possibly matching TRBD2 (7 bases). CDR1 and CDR2 (germline): SGHTA, FQGNSA. There are 16 residues in the CDR3. The germline V and J ends were trimmed by 4 bases and 6 bases, with 18 bases remaining between them. The CDR3 here is CASSSEHGGPPGELFF. Written as DNA, the CDR3 is TGTGCCAGCAGCTCGGAGCACGGGGGGCCCCCCGGGGAGCTGTTTTTT. The variable domain in full, with the rest retrieved from reference TRBV7-2 and TRBJ2-2, is GAGVSQSPSNKVTEKGKDVELRCDPISGHTALYWYRQSLGQGLEFLIYFQGNSAPDKSGLPSDRFSAERTGGSVSTLTIQRTQQEDSAVYLCASSSEHGGPPGELFFGEGSRLTVL.

This clonotype was seen more than once but under ten times. CDR3 bases: TGCAGCGTTGGGGCAGGGCCTTCCTACGAGCAGTACTTC. Translation: CSVGAGPSYEQYF. This chain connects TRBV29-1 to TRBJ2-7; D might be TRBD1 (5 bases). The CDR3 sequence is 13 residues long. The V end lost 4 bases, the J end lost 1 base, and 11 bases lay between the germline ends. Germline CDR1 reads SQVTM; CDR2 reads ANQGSEA.

This sequence joins TRBV28 and TRBJ1-1, with TRBD1 identical over 9 bases. After removal of 6 bases from V and 8 bases from J, the junction contained 13 bases not matched to a gene. CDR1 and CDR2 from the germline V gene are MDHEN and SYDVKM. This CDR3 region has 15 residues. The CDR3 bases are TGTGCCAGCAGACCTCCTGACAGGGGGAGCATCGAAGCTTTCTTT. This sequence encodes CASRPPDRGSIEAFF.